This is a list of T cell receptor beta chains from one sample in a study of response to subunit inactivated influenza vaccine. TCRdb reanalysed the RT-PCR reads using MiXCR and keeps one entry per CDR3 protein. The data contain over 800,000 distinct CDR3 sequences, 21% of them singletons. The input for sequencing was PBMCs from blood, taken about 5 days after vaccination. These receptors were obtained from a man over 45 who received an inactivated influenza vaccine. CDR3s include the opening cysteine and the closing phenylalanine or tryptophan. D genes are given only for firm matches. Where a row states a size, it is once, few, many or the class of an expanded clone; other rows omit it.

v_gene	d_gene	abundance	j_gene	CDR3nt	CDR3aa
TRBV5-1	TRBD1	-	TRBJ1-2	TGCGCCAGCAGCTTGGACCCGGGACAGGGTGATGGCTACACCTTC	CASSLDPGQGDGYTF
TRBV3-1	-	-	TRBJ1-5	TGTGCCAGCAGCCAAATGAGCAATCAGCCCCAGCATTTT	CASSQMSNQPQHF
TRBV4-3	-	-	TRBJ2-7	TGCGCCAGCAGCCAAGCGCTGGGCTACGAGCAGTACTTC	CASSQALGYEQYF
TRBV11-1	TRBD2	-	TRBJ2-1	TGTGCCAGCAGCGACATAGCGGGATCTTACAATGAGCAGTTCTTC	CASSDIAGSYNEQFF
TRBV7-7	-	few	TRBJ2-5	TGTGCCAGCAGTTCAGCCCGCCGGGGTGAGACCCAGTACTTC	CASSSARRGETQYF
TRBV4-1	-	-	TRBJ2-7	TGCGCCAGCAGCCATACGGGACCACCCACCTACGAGCAGTACTTC	CASSHTGPPTYEQYF
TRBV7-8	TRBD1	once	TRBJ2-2	TGTGCCAGCAGCTTAAGCGGGACAGGGGGCTCCGGGGAGCTGTTTTTT	CASSLSGTGGSGELFF
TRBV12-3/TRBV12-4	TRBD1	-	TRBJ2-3	TGTGCCAGCAGTTTATGGGGACAGCTGTCCGATACGCAGTATTTT	CASSLWGQLSDTQYF
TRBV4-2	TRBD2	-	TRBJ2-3	TGTGCCAGCAGCCAGGGGACTAGCGGAAAGAGCACAGATACGCAGTATTTT	CASSQGTSGKSTDTQYF
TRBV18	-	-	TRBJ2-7	TGTGCCAGCTCACCACTTCCGACGTCCTACGAGCAGTACTTC	CASSPLPTSYEQYF
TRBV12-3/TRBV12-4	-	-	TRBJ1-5	TGTGCCAGCAGTTTAGCGTTGGGGCGAAATCAGCCCCAGCATTTT	CASSLALGRNQPQHF
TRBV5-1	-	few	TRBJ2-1	TGCGCCAGCAGCCAGAACCTTCTGGGGGGGGGCCTCAATGAGCAGTTCTTC	CASSQNLLGGGLNEQFF
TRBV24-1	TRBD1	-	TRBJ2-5	TGTGCCACCAGTGAAGGCAGGGGGATAGAGACCCAGTACTTC	CATSEGRGIETQYF
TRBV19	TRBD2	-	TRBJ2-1	TGTGCCAGTAGTAATCTAGCGGGAGGGGAGCAGTTCTTC	CASSNLAGGEQFF
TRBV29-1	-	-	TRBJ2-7	TGCAGCGTGCGGGGGGCACCAGGGGGAACCTCCTACGAGCAGTACTTC	CSVRGAPGGTSYEQYF
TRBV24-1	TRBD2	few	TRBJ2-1	TGTGCCACCGGGACTAGCGGGTTCTATGAGCAGTTCTTC	CATGTSGFYEQFF
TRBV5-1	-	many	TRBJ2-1	TGCGCCAGCCAACTTCTGACCTCCTACAATGAGCAGTTCTTC	CASQLLTSYNEQFF
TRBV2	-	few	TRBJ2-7	TGTGCCAGCTCCCGGGACCGGAGGCAGTACGAGCAGTACTTC	CASSRDRRQYEQYF
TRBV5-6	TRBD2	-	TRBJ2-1	TGTGCCAGCAGCCCCCGATGGACTAGTATTGGTATGAACGAGCAGTTCTTC	CASSPRWTSIGMNEQFF
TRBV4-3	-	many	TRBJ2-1	TGCGCCAGCAGCCCCCTTACCCTTCACAATGAGCAGTTCTTC	CASSPLTLHNEQFF
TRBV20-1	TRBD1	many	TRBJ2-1	TGCAGTGCTACCGCCGGGACAGGTAGCAATGAGCAGTTCTTC	CSATAGTGSNEQFF
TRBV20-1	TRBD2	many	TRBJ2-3	TGCAGTGCTAGCGGGAGGGCCTTCCCCACAGATACGCAGTATTTT	CSASGRAFPTDTQYF
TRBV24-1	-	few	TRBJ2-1	TGTGCCACCAGTGATTCCCACAATGAGCAGTTCTTC	CATSDSHNEQFF
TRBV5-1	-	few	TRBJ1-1	TGCGCCAGCAGTAAGGACCGGTCTGGCACTGAAGCTTTCTTT	CASSKDRSGTEAFF
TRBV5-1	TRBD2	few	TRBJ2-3	TGCGCCAGCAGCTTGACTAGCGCGCTCACAGATACGCAGTATTTT	CASSLTSALTDTQYF
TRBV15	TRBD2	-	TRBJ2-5	TGTGCCACCAGCAGGGAACTAGCGGGATTTCAGACCCAGTACTTC	CATSRELAGFQTQYF
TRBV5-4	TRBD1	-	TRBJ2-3	TGTGCCAGCAGCACGACAGGGGTTACAGATACGCAGTATTTT	CASSTTGVTDTQYF
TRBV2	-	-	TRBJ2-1	TGTGCCAGCAGTTACCAGGTTGAGCAGTTCTTC	CASSYQVEQFF
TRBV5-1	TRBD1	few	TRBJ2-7	TGCGCCAGCAGCTGGGACAGGAGCTACGAGCAGTACTTC	CASSWDRSYEQYF
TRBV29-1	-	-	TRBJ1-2	TGCAGCGCTCTTCGTCCAGAAGCTAACTATGGCTACACCTTC	CSALRPEANYGYTF
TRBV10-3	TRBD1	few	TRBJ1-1	TGTGCCATCGGACAGGGGGCCCAAAACACTGAAGCTTTCTTT	CAIGQGAQNTEAFF
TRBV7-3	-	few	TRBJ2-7	TGTGCCAGCAGCAAATCAGGGGCGGCCGAGCAGTACTTC	CASSKSGAAEQYF
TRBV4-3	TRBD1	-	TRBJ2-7	TGCGCCAGCAGCCCAAGGACAGGGGAAGAGCAGTACTTC	CASSPRTGEEQYF
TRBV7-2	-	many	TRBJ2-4	TGTGCCAGCAGCGCACAGGGATTTGTGGACATTCAGTACTTC	CASSAQGFVDIQYF
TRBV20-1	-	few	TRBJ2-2	TGCAGTGCTAGAGGTGTCCCCACCGGGGAGCTGTTTTTT	CSARGVPTGELFF
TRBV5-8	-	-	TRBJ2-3	TGTGCCAGCAGCTTGGGACCGAACCCTAGCACAGATACGCAGTATTTT	CASSLGPNPSTDTQYF
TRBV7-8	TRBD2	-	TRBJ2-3	TGTGCCAGCAGCTTATGGGAGCTAGCGGACGTCACAGATACGCAGTATTTT	CASSLWELADVTDTQYF
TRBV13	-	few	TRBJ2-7	TGTGCCAGCAGCCGGGGACTGAACTCCTACGAGCAGTACTTC	CASSRGLNSYEQYF
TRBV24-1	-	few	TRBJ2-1	TGTGCCACCAGTGAACACAGGGCATCCTACAATGAGCAGTTCTTC	CATSEHRASYNEQFF